The 26 T cell receptor beta chains listed next were all sequenced from one sample in a study of CD8 T cells in ankylosing spondylitis. Study-level points and caveats: Under 10 highly homologous variants formed a TCR beta motif that appeared characteristic of ankylosing spondylitis blood.

TCRdb re-called the 5' RACE reads with MiXCR, one entry per CDR3 protein. The sample shows about 400,000 distinct CDR3 sequences, about 22% of them seen only once. For these TCRs, the target antigens are not known. The sequencing input was blood, either unsorted or a sorted T cell fraction (not recorded which). These receptors all stem from a male donor with ankylosing spondylitis.

The V gene is TRBV14, the J gene TRBJ2-2, with TRBD2 matching over 8 bases. Per germline, CDR1 SGHDN and CDR2 FVKESK. CDR3 length equals 16 residues. V was pared by 4 bases and J by 5 bases, with 9 bases of the junction left unmatched. In nucleotides, the CDR3 is TGTGCCAGCAGCCTCCAAGCGGGAGAGGGAACCGGGGAGCTGTTTTTT. Encoded protein: CASSLQAGEGTGELFF.

This clonotype was observed a handful of times. The V gene is TRBV5-1, the J gene TRBJ2-2, with 9 bases lining up with TRBD2. The germline gives CDR1 SGHRS, CDR2 YFSETQ. J was trimmed by 2 bases and V by 6 bases; bases with no gene match: 2. This CDR3 spans 14 amino acids. In DNA form, the CDR3 reads TGCGCCAGCATGCTAGCGGGAAACACCGGGGAGCTGTTTTTT. Its translation: CASMLAGNTGELFF. The whole variable domain, remainder taken from reference TRBV5-1 and TRBJ2-2, is KAGVTQTPRYLIKTRGQQVTLSCSPISGHRSVSWYQQTPGQGLQFLFEYFSETQRNKGNFPGRFSGRQFSNSRSEMNVSTLELGDSALYLCASMLAGNTGELFFGEGSRLTVL.

In its sample, this clonotype was seen a few times. The chain couples TRBV6-2 or TRBV6-3 to TRBJ1-5; D may be TRBD1 (6 bases). Germline CDR1 and CDR2: MNHEY and SVGEGT. Trimming took 6 bases from V and 5 from J, leaving 8 bases between them. The CDR3 sequence is 12 residues long. CDR3 loop: CASRSGDQPQHF. The CDR3 DNA reads TGTGCCAGCAGGTCAGGGGATCAGCCCCAGCATTTT.

The V call is TRBV20-1, the J call TRBJ2-7, with D maybe TRBD1 (6 bases). Germline V CDR1 and CDR2: DFQATT, SNEGSKA (reference sequence). Trimming shortened V by 4 bases and J by 0 bases, and 7 bases separated the two germline ends. The CDR3 covers 12 residues. CDR3 sequence: CSAKTGSYEQYF. The DNA of the CDR3 is TGCAGTGCTAAGACAGGCTCCTACGAGCAGTACTTC.

The table lists this clonotype with a few counts. This sequence joins TRBV7-3 and TRBJ2-2, with TRBD1 matching 10 bases. Germline V lookup: CDR1 SGHTA, CDR2 FQGTGA. This CDR3 spans 13 amino acids. V lost 11 bases to trimming and J lost 6 bases; unmatched junction nucleotides: 6. CDR3 nucleotide sequence: TGTGCCTCGGGACAGGGGCGATCCGGGGAGCTGTTTTTT. Translation: CASGQGRSGELFF.

This clonotype was observed a handful of times. The V call is TRBV4-1, the J call TRBJ2-1, with D possibly TRBD2 on 6 matching bases. The V gene's germline CDR1 is MGHRA and CDR2 YSYEKL. The V end lost 0 bases, the J end lost 3 bases, and 9 bases lay between the germline ends. The CDR3 length is 15 residues. The CDR3 region is CASSQDRLVYNEQFF. In nucleotides, the CDR3 is TGCGCCAGCAGCCAAGATCGACTAGTCTACAATGAGCAGTTCTTC.

The chain carries TRBV20-1 and TRBJ2-5; perhaps TRBD2 as D (5 bases). Germline CDR1 DFQATT, CDR2 SNEGSKA (reference sequence). V was clipped by 1 base and J by 2 bases, with 8 bases between them. The CDR3 is 13 residues long. CDR3 sequence (DNA): TGCAGTGCTAGAGCTGGCGGGCAAGAGACCCAGTACTTC. The encoded protein is CSARAGGQETQYF.

This clonotype showed up just once. V usage is TRBV2 and J usage is TRBJ2-5; 8 positions agree with TRBD1. V lost 4 bases to trimming and J lost 5 bases; unmatched junction nucleotides: 9. CDR1 and CDR2 from the germline V gene are SNHLY and FYNNEI. The CDR3 is made up of 15 amino acids. The CDR3 protein is CASSVGQATRETQYF. In DNA, the CDR3 is TGTGCCAGCAGTGTGGGACAGGCGACGCGGGAGACCCAGTACTTC.

The V and J genes are TRBV29-1 and TRBJ1-1, with D perhaps matching TRBD1 (5 bases). CDR1 and CDR2 (germline): SQVTM, ANQGSEA. This CDR3 has 13 residues. V dropped 6 bases and J dropped 4 bases, with 15 bases sitting between them. The CDR3, as DNA: TGCAGCGTGAACAGAGGGGCTGGCACTGAAGCTTTCTTT. As protein: CSVNRGAGTEAFF. Variable domain in full (rest from reference TRBV29-1 and TRBJ1-1): SAVISQKPSRDICQRGTSLTIQCQVDSQVTMMFWYRQQPGQSLTLIATANQGSEATYESGFVIDKFPISRPNLTFSTLTVSNMSPEDSSIYLCSVNRGAGTEAFFGQGTRLTVV.

V gene TRBV21-1 combines with J gene TRBJ2-1; TRBD1, the table's D call, was not compared with the DNA. TRBV21-1 is classified as a pseudogene. CDR3 length: 15 amino acids. CDR3 sequence: CASSKGTGCDNEQFF. The CDR3 DNA follows: TGTGCCAGCAGCAAAGGAACAGGGTGTGACAATGAGCAGTTCTTC.

V gene TRBV25-1 combines with J gene TRBJ2-7; D is perhaps TRBD2 (5 bases). This CDR3 comprises 14 residues. Germline-derived CDR1 and CDR2 are MGHDK and SYGVNS. Between the trimmed V and J ends, which lost 2 bases and 6 bases, there was a span of 14 bases. CDR3 in DNA: TGTGCCAGCAGTGAAGGACCTCGGGGAAGCGAGCAGTACTTC. Amino acid sequence: CASSEGPRGSEQYF.

This clonotype has more than one count but fewer than ten. The rearrangement joins TRBV28 to TRBJ2-1; 8 bases map to TRBD2. V lost 6 bases and J lost 2; bases outside the gene matches: 3. The CDR3 runs 14 residues. Germline loops: CDR1 MDHEN, CDR2 SYDVKM. The CDR3 region has the DNA TGTGCCAGCAGCGTAGCGGGGCCCTACAATGAGCAGTTCTTC. Amino acid sequence: CASSVAGPYNEQFF.

This clonotype was detected a few times. The J gene is TRBJ2-3, the V gene TRBV29-1; 8 nucleotides agree with TRBD2. Losses at the gene ends were 3 bases for V and 5 bases for J; bases not matched to a gene: 10. Germline V gene sequence: CDR1 SQVTM, CDR2 ANQGSEA. The CDR3 spans 15 residues. DNA of the CDR3: TGCAGCGTTGACGCGGGAGGACCCACCCTAGATACGCAGTATTTT. Translation: CSVDAGGPTLDTQYF.

This clonotype was recorded at least ten times. This chain connects TRBV12-3 or TRBV12-4 to TRBJ1-4, with D unresolved. Trimming left V 3 bases short and J 0 bases short, with 8 bases between. The CDR3 has 15 residues. The CDR3 region has the DNA TGTGCCAGCAGTTTTGGGAGAGCAACTAATGAAAAACTGTTTTTT. Amino acid sequence: CASSFGRATNEKLFF.

V and J are TRBV5-1 and TRBJ2-1; D is perhaps TRBD2 (6 bases). Trimming shortened V by 0 bases and J by 11 bases, and 18 bases separated the two germline ends. CDR1 SGHRS and CDR2 YFSETQ come from the germline V gene. The CDR3 covers 15 residues. The chain's CDR3 is CASSLELATRQQQFF. DNA of the CDR3: TGCGCCAGCAGCTTGGAGCTAGCGACCCGCCAGCAGCAGTTCTTC. Complete variable domain (other parts from reference TRBV5-1 and TRBJ2-1): KAGVTQTPRYLIKTRGQQVTLSCSPISGHRSVSWYQQTPGQGLQFLFEYFSETQRNKGNFPGRFSGRQFSNSRSEMNVSTLELGDSALYLCASSLELATRQQQFFGPGTRLTVL.

This clonotype was observed a few times. This sequence joins TRBV5-1 and TRBJ1-1; D is perhaps TRBD1 (5 bases). CDR3 length: 15 amino acids. V lost 4 bases to trimming and J lost 1 base, with 14 bases between them. Germline CDR1 and CDR2: SGHRS and YFSETQ. CDR3 bases: TGCGCCAGCAGCCCCTCCTTTGGGGGGAACACTGAAGCTTTCTTT. Translated, it gives CASSPSFGGNTEAFF. The full variable domain, rest sourced from reference TRBV5-1 and TRBJ1-1, is KAGVTQTPRYLIKTRGQQVTLSCSPISGHRSVSWYQQTPGQGLQFLFEYFSETQRNKGNFPGRFSGRQFSNSRSEMNVSTLELGDSALYLCASSPSFGGNTEAFFGQGTRLTVV.

The genes are TRBV20-1 and TRBJ2-1; 13 bases map to TRBD2. The CDR3 length is 15 residues. The J segment lost 6 bases and the V segment lost 6 bases, leaving 8 bases of the junction unmatched. CDR1 is DFQATT, CDR2 SNEGSKA, per germline (reference sequence). The CDR3 reads CSAQRLAGGRNEQFF. The DNA for the CDR3 is TGCAGTGCCCAACGACTAGCGGGAGGACGCAATGAGCAGTTCTTC.

This clonotype was seen a few times. This sequence joins TRBV20-1 and TRBJ2-3; D gene unclear. Germline V gene sequence: CDR1 DFQATT, CDR2 SNEGSKA (reference sequence). This CDR3 has 12 residues. The ends were cut back, 5 bases at V and 5 bases at J, with 11 bases in the middle. The CDR3 sequence: CSAARVGDTQYF. CDR3 DNA: TGCAGTGCTGCCCGAGTCGGAGATACGCAGTATTTT.

The chain joins TRBV29-1 to TRBJ2-7; a possible D gene is TRBD1 (8 bases). Per germline, CDR1 SQVTM and CDR2 ANQGSEA. The CDR3 contains 14 residues. Trimming shortened V by 6 bases and J by 1 base, and 16 bases separated the two germline ends. The CDR3 DNA follows: TGCAGCGTCAAAGACAGGGGAGGGTCCTACGAGCAGTACTTC. Translated, it gives CSVKDRGGSYEQYF.

In this sample, this clonotype turned up many times. V gene TRBV19 combines with J gene TRBJ2-1; 10 nucleotides agree with TRBD2. CDR3 length: 15 residues. Germline CDR1 LNHDA, CDR2 SQIVND (reference sequence). V was pared by 5 bases and J by 2 bases, with 3 bases of the junction left unmatched. CDR3: CASSLTSGTYNEQFF. CDR3 bases: TGTGCCAGTAGTTTAACTAGCGGGACCTACAATGAGCAGTTCTTC.

This clonotype was detected a few times. The rearrangement links TRBV5-5 to TRBJ1-5; 10 bases line up with TRBD1. The CDR3 runs 18 residues. The V segment lost 0 bases and the J segment 3 bases; nucleotides outside the gene matches: 9. Germline CDR1 SGHKS, CDR2 YYEKEE (reference sequence). The CDR3 region has the DNA TGTGCCAGCAGCTTGGGGGCCCGGGACAGGGGTTACAATCAGCCCCAGCATTTT. Translation gives CASSLGARDRGYNQPQHF.

This clonotype has a handful of counts. The gene calls are TRBV5-1 and TRBJ1-6; TRBD1 matches 7 bases. Trimming at V came to 4 bases and at J to 5 bases, leaving 9 bases not matched to a gene. Germline assignment: CDR1 SGHRS and CDR2 YFSETQ. The CDR3 runs to 16 residues. CDR3 amino acids: CASSRTGQPDNSPLHF. CDR3 DNA: TGCGCCAGCAGCAGAACGGGACAGCCAGATAATTCACCCCTCCACTTT.

The table lists this clonotype with a few counts. V and J are TRBV7-2 and TRBJ1-5; TRBD1 is a possible D gene (6 bases). CDR1 and CDR2 (germline): SGHTA, FQGNSA. Trimming removed 5 bases from V and 5 bases from J, with 13 bases in between. This CDR3 is 14 amino acids long. CDR3 nucleotides: TGTGCCAGCAGCCCCCGAGGGGGACATCAGCCCCAGCATTTT. This sequence encodes CASSPRGGHQPQHF.

This clonotype was detected ten times or more. J is TRBJ1-1 and V is TRBV29-1, with D possibly matching TRBD1 (5 bases). The ends were cut back, 4 bases at V and 1 base at J, with 7 bases in the middle. Germline CDR1 SQVTM, CDR2 ANQGSEA. This CDR3 contains 12 residues. This CDR3 is CSVAGQNTEAFF. The CDR3 coding sequence is TGCAGCGTTGCGGGGCAGAACACTGAAGCTTTCTTT.

This chain uses TRBV4-1 with TRBJ1-5; perhaps TRBD1 as D (6 bases). Germline lookup yields CDR1 MGHRA and CDR2 YSYEKL. The CDR3 has 18 residues. Trimming left V 2 bases short and J 3 bases short, with 20 bases between. This CDR3 reads CASSQPVMPGHFNQPQHF. The DNA of the CDR3 is TGCGCCAGCAGCCAACCGGTAATGCCGGGACACTTCAATCAGCCCCAGCATTTT.

The count of this clonotype is one. The chain combines TRBV7-2 with TRBJ2-7, with 7 bases fitting TRBD1. J lost 3 bases, V lost 4 bases, and 9 bases had no gene match. The CDR3 is made up of 15 amino acids. Germline V gene lookup returns CDR1 SGHTA and CDR2 FQGNSA. The CDR3, as DNA: TGTGCCAGCAGCTCGACCGGGACAGTGCTCTACGAGCAGTACTTC. Its translation: CASSSTGTVLYEQYF.